The 5 T cell receptor beta chains in this list originate from one sample, sequenced in a study of control samples from healthy donors and cancer patients. The repertoire was sequenced with immunoSEQ multiplex PCR; TCRdb's copy has only in-frame clones and lacks some. The data contain around 180,000 clones, about 91% of them seen just once; the ten biggest clones take up roughly 2.1%. Source material: blood. The receptors originated from a woman in her 40s in good health.

The V and J genes are TRBV19 and TRBJ1-1; D is unclear. Germline V CDR1 and CDR2: LNHDA, SQIVND (reference sequence). V lost 3 bases and J lost 3, with 8 bases in between. The CDR3 has 13 residues. The CDR3 protein is CASSIDRDTEAFF. CDR3 DNA: TGTGCCAGTAGTATTGATCGGGACACTGAAGCTTTCTTT. Combining the CDR3 with reference TRBV19 and TRBJ1-1 gives the whole variable domain DGGITQSPKYLFRKEGQNVTLSCEQNLNHDAMYWYRQDPGQGLRLIYYSQIVNDFQKGDIAEGYSVSREKKESFPLTVTSAQKNPTAFYLCASSIDRDTEAFFGQGTRLTVV.

This chain connects TRBV15 to TRBJ2-1; 7 bases align to TRBD1. Germline V lookup: CDR1 LNHNV, CDR2 YYDKDF (reference sequence). With 2 bases clipped from V and 6 bases from J, the junction kept 7 bases outside the gene matches. This CDR3 spans 15 amino acids. CDR3 DNA sequence: TGTGCCACCAGCAGACAGGCGTACAGGGGCAATGAGCAGTTCTTC. Translated: CATSRQAYRGNEQFF.

The chain is built from TRBV9 and TRBJ1-2, with D perhaps TRBD1 (6 bases). Trimming took off 4 bases at V and 4 bases at J, with 17 bases between the two ends. The CDR3 has 15 amino acids. The germline gives CDR1 SGDLS, CDR2 YYNGEE. CDR3 protein: CASSPTLGGAYGYTF. CDR3 DNA: TGTGCCAGCAGCCCGACTCTAGGGGGGGCCTATGGCTACACCTTC.

V usage is TRBV27 and J usage is TRBJ1-3; possibly TRBD1 for D (5 bases). This CDR3 is built from 15 residues. V lost 2 bases and J 0 bases, leaving 8 bases between the germline ends. Germline V gene data show CDR1 as MNHEY and CDR2 as SMNVEV (reference sequence). DNA for the CDR3: TGTGCCAGCAGTTTAGTGGGGACCTCTGGAAACACCATATATTTT. Amino acids: CASSLVGTSGNTIYF.

The chain combines TRBV5-3 with TRBJ1-2, with 8 bases matching TRBD1. TRBV5-3 is annotated as an ORF whose role is uncertain. V gave up 4 bases and J gave up 3 bases; unmatched junction bases: 5. The CDR3 length is 14 residues. CDR3: CARSKPGGDYGYTF. As DNA, the CDR3 is TGTGCCAGAAGCAAACCAGGGGGCGACTATGGCTACACCTTC.